This T cell receptor beta chain was recovered during a study of regulatory dendritic cells for organ transplantation. The overall study: Day 6 dendritic cell cultures were stimulated with LPS.

The germline gives CDR1 LGHNA, CDR2 YNFKEQ. CDR3 length: 14 amino acids. Deletions cut 1 base from V and 3 bases from J, with 8 bases between. Repertoires were generated with immunoSEQ multiplex PCR, while TCRdb's copy carries only in-frame clones and drops some. The repertoire holds 20,000 or so clones, with over 75% as singletons. As for this clone: Its antigen remains unidentified.

Allogeneic regulatory or mature dendritic cells were co-cultured for 5 days with CFSE-labeled sorted T cells at 1:10. The chain links TRBV4-2 to TRBJ2-3; no definite D call. The sample taken for sequencing was naive CD4+ T cells from blood cultured with regulatory dendritic cells. Subset denoted: CD45RA+ naive T cells. This receptor was taken from a human donor in good health. The chain's CDR3 is CASSQVEITDTQYF. DNA of the CDR3: TGTGCCAGCAGCCAAGTAGAGATAACAGATACGCAGTATTTT.